Listed here are 8 T cell receptor beta chains from one sample, sequenced in a study of blood T cell repertoires in COVID-19. Measured with immunoSEQ multiplex PCR; TCRdb has only the in-frame clones, and not every one. The sample holds roughly 250,000 clones; roughly 89% are singletons and the top ten take 0.7% to 0.9%. The sample was peripheral blood. These receptors came from a man under 40 with acute or convalescent COVID-19.

The V and J genes are TRBV27 and TRBJ1-6, with D uncertain. V lost 5 bases and J 9 bases, leaving 8 bases between the germline ends. The germline gives CDR1 MNHEY, CDR2 SMNVEV (reference sequence). The CDR3 totals 12 residues. The CDR3 sequence: CASSPRSSPLHF. In nucleotides, the CDR3 is TGTGCCAGCAGTCCGAGATCTTCACCCCTCCACTTT.

The chain is built from TRBV29-1 and TRBJ1-3, with 10 bases that match TRBD1. Unmatched junction bases numbered 2, after V lost 7 bases and J lost 2 bases. Looked up from germline, CDR1 is SQVTM and CDR2 is ANQGSEA. The CDR3 contains 13 residues. CDR3 nucleotides: TGCAGCGCTGGGACAGGGGCTGGAAACACCATATATTTT. Translated, it gives CSAGTGAGNTIYF.

This chain links TRBV2 with TRBJ1-1; D possibly corresponds to TRBD1 (6 bases). V lost 5 bases, J lost 5 bases, and 15 bases lay in between. Germline V CDR1 and CDR2: SNHLY, FYNNEI. The CDR3 has 14 amino acids. CDR3 amino acids: CASSQQGLGTEAFF. Written as DNA, the CDR3 is TGTGCCAGCAGTCAACAGGGTTTGGGAACTGAAGCTTTCTTT.

The rearrangement joins TRBV11-2 to TRBJ1-1; D not resolved. V lost 3 bases, J lost 1 base, and 6 bases lay in between. In germline, CDR1 is SGHAT, CDR2 FQNNGV. The CDR3 length is 13 residues. CDR3 sequence reads: CASSFIRNTEAFF. The CDR3 DNA sequence: TGTGCCAGCAGCTTTATCCGGAACACTGAAGCTTTCTTT.

In its sample, this clone was seen once. The V call is TRBV28, the J call TRBJ1-1; maybe TRBD1 (6 bases). V was cut by 7 bases and J by 1 base, with 16 bases left in between. From germline, CDR1 is MDHEN and CDR2 SYDVKM. There are 15 residues in the CDR3. CDR3 DNA sequence: TGTGCCAGCATCCGGCATAGGGGGTCGAACACTGAAGCTTTCTTT. The encoded protein is CASIRHRGSNTEAFF.

The chain has TRBV15 and TRBJ1-2; D may be TRBD1 (5 bases). V was cut by 0 bases and J by 4 bases, with 15 bases left in between. The CDR3 covers 16 residues. Germline V gene lookup returns CDR1 LNHNV and CDR2 YYDKDF (reference sequence). CDR3 region: CATSRDWGVGGYGYTF. In DNA form, the CDR3 reads TGTGCCACCAGCAGAGATTGGGGGGTCGGAGGCTATGGCTACACCTTC.

In this sample, this clone turned up once. J is TRBJ1-2 and V is TRBV19; no definite D call. Germline loops: CDR1 LNHDA, CDR2 SQIVND (reference sequence). This CDR3 has 14 amino acids. V was pared by 7 bases and J by 3 bases, with 15 bases between. CDR3 amino acids: CASTDNNRDYGYTF. The DNA of the CDR3 is TGTGCCAGTACGGATAACAACAGAGACTATGGCTACACCTTC.

The chain recombines TRBV14 with TRBJ2-5, with D possibly TRBD1 on 6 matching bases. Germline-derived CDR1 and CDR2 are SGHDN and FVKESK. The CDR3 runs 15 residues. V was shortened by 1 base and J by 5 bases, with 14 bases between the two germline ends. The CDR3 protein is CASSQGLGAQETQYF. CDR3 nucleotide sequence: TGTGCCAGCAGCCAAGGTCTGGGGGCTCAGGAGACCCAGTACTTC.